These 27 T cell receptor beta chains share one sample of origin, sequenced in a study of cytomegalovirus exposure and HLA in healthy donors. PCR used 60 Vbeta primers and 13 Jbeta primers. The repertoire was sequenced with immunoSEQ multiplex PCR; TCRdb's copy has only in-frame clones and lacks some. The table shows some 180,000 clones, with about 80% occurring only once. The sequenced sample consisted of PBMCs. These receptors were obtained from a man aged 35 to 55 in good health and CMV-seropositive.

This clone came up once. The J gene is TRBJ2-7, the V gene TRBV29-1; 7 bases fit TRBD2. Germline V lookup: CDR1 SQVTM, CDR2 ANQGSEA. The CDR3 covers 14 residues. V was clipped by 4 bases and J by 6 bases; unmatched bases: 12. CDR3 nucleotide sequence: TGCAGCGTTGGCCTCGGCGGGAGTGACTCCGAGCAGTACTTC. Its protein is CSVGLGGSDSEQYF.

The V gene is TRBV11-2, the J gene TRBJ1-2; no firm D call. This CDR3 is built from 13 residues. Germline V CDR1 and CDR2: SGHAT, FQNNGV. Deletions cut 0 bases from V and 8 bases from J, with 10 bases between. The DNA of the CDR3 is TGTGCCAGCAGCTTAGATTCCGGGATCGGCTACACCTTC. It codes for CASSLDSGIGYTF.

This sequence joins TRBV29-1 and TRBJ2-5, with 11 bases identical to TRBD2. Losses at the gene ends were 8 bases for V and 3 bases for J; bases not matched to a gene: 23. From germline, CDR1 is SQVTM and CDR2 ANQGSEA. The CDR3 extends over 19 amino acids. This chain's CDR3 is CSSSRSLLHRGLAEETQYF. The CDR3, as DNA: TGCAGCTCCTCTAGGTCGCTGCTTCATCGGGGACTAGCGGAAGAGACCCAGTACTTC.

V is TRBV5-6 and J is TRBJ2-7, with a weak D call TRBD2 (5 bases). In germline, CDR1 is SGHDT, CDR2 YYEEEE. This CDR3 is 15 amino acids long. Trimming stripped 5 bases from V and 3 bases from J, with 18 bases between. The CDR3 region has the DNA TGTGCCAGCAGTTTCCCGGGGTATGGGGTCTACGAGCAGTACTTC. Translated: CASSFPGYGVYEQYF.

J is TRBJ2-7 and V is TRBV7-3; 9 bases agree with TRBD2. Looked up from germline, CDR1 is SGHTA and CDR2 is FQGTGA. V trimming: 3 bases; J trimming: 6 bases; junction bases outside the gene matches: 3. The CDR3 has 13 residues. The CDR3 loop reads CASSFGGRGEQYF. CDR3 bases: TGTGCCAGCAGCTTTGGCGGGAGGGGCGAGCAGTACTTC.

Only a few counts were recorded for this clone. J is TRBJ2-1 and V is TRBV6-5; TRBD1 matches 7 bases. The V gene end was trimmed by 4 bases and the J gene end by 1 base; junction bases not matched to a gene: 7. There are 16 residues in the CDR3. Germline assignment: CDR1 MNHEY and CDR2 SVGAGI. CDR3 loop: CASSLTGTASYNEQFF. The CDR3 DNA is TGTGCCAGCAGTTTGACCGGGACAGCTTCCTACAATGAGCAGTTCTTC.

The J gene is TRBJ2-5, the V gene TRBV6-5; D gene uncertain. V was clipped by 2 bases and J by 7 bases, with 11 bases between them. The CDR3 covers 13 residues. Germline values: CDR1 MNHEY, CDR2 SVGAGI. CDR3 sequence: CASSYGLRATQYF. The CDR3, as DNA: TGTGCCAGCAGTTACGGTCTTCGCGCGACCCAGTACTTC.

This clone was seen once. V is TRBV7-9 and J is TRBJ2-2; 9 nucleotides line up with TRBD1. V was pared by 3 bases and J by 2 bases, with 4 bases of the junction left unmatched. The germline gives CDR1 SEHNR, CDR2 FQNEAQ (reference sequence). The CDR3 is 16 amino acids. The CDR3 here is CASSLGDRVNTGELFF. CDR3 nucleotide sequence: TGTGCCAGCAGCTTGGGGGACAGGGTAAACACCGGGGAGCTGTTTTTT.

In this sample, this clone turned up once. The chain has TRBV11-2 and TRBJ2-5, with 7 bases matching TRBD2. Germline V gene sequence: CDR1 SGHAT, CDR2 FQNNGV. The trim removed 1 base at V and 5 bases at J, leaving 7 bases unmatched. The CDR3 length is 15 residues. CDR3 DNA sequence: TGTGCCAGCAGCTTAGTTGGCGGGGGAGGGGAGACCCAGTACTTC. Protein: CASSLVGGGGETQYF.

The J gene is TRBJ2-1, the V gene TRBV27; 7 positions agree with TRBD2. Germline CDR1 is MNHEY and CDR2 is SMNVEV (reference sequence). The CDR3 spans 15 residues. The V and J ends lost 3 bases and 9 bases, in that order; junction bases with no gene match: 11. CDR3 nucleotides: TGTGCCAGCAGTTTTGAGCGGGACCCCTTGGGTGAGCAGTTCTTC. Encoded protein: CASSFERDPLGEQFF.

The chain is built from TRBV4-1 and TRBJ2-2, with 7 bases that match TRBD1. Trimming removed 6 bases from V and 1 base from J; junction bases left unmatched: 8. The CDR3 contains 16 residues. CDR1 is MGHRA and CDR2 is YSYEKL in the germline V gene. The CDR3 coding sequence is TGCGCCAGCAGGCCAACCGGGACAGAGAACACCGGGGAGCTGTTTTTT. This sequence encodes CASRPTGTENTGELFF.

This clone was seen a few times. The V gene is TRBV2, the J gene TRBJ2-1; 12 nucleotides match TRBD2. The CDR3 length is 20 residues. Trimming at V came to 5 bases and at J to 0 bases, leaving 14 bases not matched to a gene. Germline-derived CDR1 and CDR2 are SNHLY and FYNNEI. The CDR3 sequence is CASSLETSGGAGRSYNEQFF. DNA of the CDR3: TGTGCCAGCAGTCTAGAGACTAGCGGGGGCGCTGGACGCTCCTACAATGAGCAGTTCTTC.

The CDR3 sequence: CATSRSYIAPQHF. CDR3 DNA: TGTGCCACCAGCAGATCCTATATCGCGCCCCAGCATTTT. This rearrangement joins TRBV15 to TRBJ1-5; D remains unclear. V was pared by 2 bases and J by 9 bases, with 11 bases between. CDR3 size: 13 residues. Germline loops: CDR1 LNHNV, CDR2 YYDKDF (reference sequence).

The chain uses TRBV2 and TRBJ1-6; D gene uncertain. Germline V CDR1 and CDR2: SNHLY, FYNNEI. The CDR3 runs to 16 residues. Trimming took off 4 bases at V and 0 bases at J, with 10 bases between the two ends. The CDR3 region is CASSVQASSYNSPLHF. DNA of the CDR3: TGTGCCAGCAGTGTGCAGGCGAGCTCCTATAATTCACCCCTCCACTTT.

This chain links TRBV2 with TRBJ2-7, with D unclear. The CDR3 loop spans 11 amino acids. V was trimmed by 5 bases and J by 4 bases, leaving 6 bases between them. CDR1 is SNHLY and CDR2 is FYNNEI in the germline V gene. CDR3 bases: TGTGCCAGCAGTCTCGGGTACGAGCAGTACTTC. Amino acids: CASSLGYEQYF.

The gene calls are TRBV10-2 and TRBJ2-3, with 7 positions matching TRBD1. CDR1 and CDR2 from the germline V gene are WSHSY and SAAADI. V dropped 2 bases and J dropped 4; count of bases not matched to a gene: 6. The CDR3 spans 15 residues. CDR3 amino acids: CASSEAYRGPDTQYF. CDR3 DNA sequence: TGCGCCAGCAGTGAGGCCTACAGGGGCCCAGATACGCAGTATTTT.

The chain uses TRBV5-1 and TRBJ1-2; 9 positions match TRBD1. Losses at the gene ends were 3 bases for V and 14 bases for J; bases not matched to a gene: 14. Per germline, CDR1 SGHRS and CDR2 YFSETQ. CDR3 length: 14 amino acids. CDR3 residues: CASSSVPGQGSGTF. The CDR3 bases are TGCGCCAGCAGCTCCGTCCCGGGACAGGGCTCAGGGACCTTC. Looking up the rest from reference TRBV5-1 and TRBJ1-2 gives the full variable domain: KAGVTQTPRYLIKTRGQQVTLSCSPISGHRSVSWYQQTPGQGLQFLFEYFSETQRNKGNFPGRFSGRQFSNSRSEMNVSTLELGDSALYLCASSSVPGQGSGTFGSGTRLTVV.

This clone has only a few counts. The chain has TRBV28 and TRBJ2-5; a weak D match, TRBD1 (6 bases). Germline V gives CDR1 MDHEN, CDR2 SYDVKM. CDR3 length equals 16 residues. V was trimmed by 6 bases and J by 0 bases, leaving 17 bases between them. CDR3 DNA sequence: TGTGCCAGCAGCACCCTCGGGACAACCAACCAAGAGACCCAGTACTTC. Amino acid sequence: CASSTLGTTNQETQYF.

The chain uses TRBV2 and TRBJ1-6; weak D call: TRBD1 (6 bases). Trimming pared 5 bases from V and 7 bases from J, leaving 12 bases between. This CDR3 has 14 amino acids. Germline V gives CDR1 SNHLY, CDR2 FYNNEI. CDR3 sequence: CASSRQEENSPLHF. CDR3 bases: TGTGCCAGCAGTCGACAGGAGGAGAATTCACCCCTCCACTTT.

J is TRBJ2-5 and V is TRBV4-3; 8 positions agree with TRBD1. The germline gives CDR1 LGHNA, CDR2 YSLEER. Trimming at V came to 4 bases and at J to 4 bases, leaving 8 bases not matched to a gene. This CDR3 contains 15 residues. The CDR3 here is CASSPPGGAGETQYF. The CDR3 nucleotides are TGCGCCAGCAGCCCTCCAGGGGGCGCAGGAGAGACCCAGTACTTC.

V usage is TRBV30 and J usage is TRBJ1-2, with D perhaps TRBD1 (5 bases). The CDR3 has 13 amino acids. Trimming removed 1 base from V and 3 bases from J, with 9 bases in between. Germline CDR1 is GTSNPN and CDR2 is SVGIG (reference sequence). This CDR3 reads CAWSGGRDYGYTF. DNA of the CDR3: TGTGCCTGGAGTGGGGGCAGGGACTATGGCTACACCTTC.

This clone has only a few counts. V is TRBV19 and J is TRBJ1-6; D perhaps matches TRBD1 (5 bases). CDR3 length: 14 residues. The germline V and J ends were trimmed by 4 bases and 9 bases, with 13 bases remaining between them. CDR1 LNHDA and CDR2 SQIVND come from the germline V gene (reference sequence). CDR3 coding DNA: TGTGCCAGTAGTAAAGGACCAGGGATTTCACCCCTCCACTTT. Its translation is CASSKGPGISPLHF.

V gene TRBV5-1 combines with J gene TRBJ1-5; 10 bases fit TRBD1. The CDR3 is 15 amino acids. With 4 bases clipped from V and 7 bases from J, the junction kept 8 bases outside the gene matches. Germline loops: CDR1 SGHRS, CDR2 YFSETQ. CDR3 DNA sequence: TGCGCCAGCAGCCCGGGACAGGGGCACGAGCAGCCCCAGCATTTT. Residues: CASSPGQGHEQPQHF.

The rearrangement uses TRBV4-1 and TRBJ1-1; TRBD1 aligns across 9 bases. Trimming cost V 3 bases and J 6 bases; bases outside gene matches: 5. The germline CDR1 and CDR2 sequences are MGHRA and YSYEKL. The CDR3 loop spans 14 amino acids. The CDR3 protein is CASSQKRQGAEAFF. The CDR3 nucleotides read TGCGCCAGCAGCCAGAAGAGACAGGGGGCTGAAGCTTTCTTT.

This clone was seen more than once but under ten times. The chain recombines TRBV7-2 with TRBJ2-3; 7 bases match TRBD2. Germline CDR1 reads SGHTA; CDR2 reads FQGNSA. V dropped 2 bases and J dropped 6; count of bases not matched to a gene: 11. This CDR3 has 16 residues. Here the CDR3 reads CASSLPVAGRRDTQYF. The CDR3 DNA follows: TGTGCCAGCAGCTTACCCGTGGCCGGGAGGAGGGATACGCAGTATTTT. The complete variable domain, with remaining parts taken from reference TRBV7-2 and TRBJ2-3, reads GAGVSQSPSNKVTEKGKDVELRCDPISGHTALYWYRQSLGQGLEFLIYFQGNSAPDKSGLPSDRFSAERTGGSVSTLTIQRTQQEDSAVYLCASSLPVAGRRDTQYFGPGTRLTVL.

The chain joins TRBV2 to TRBJ2-1, with TRBD1 matching 8 bases. The CDR3 covers 16 residues. The germline CDR1 and CDR2 sequences are SNHLY and FYNNEI. The V gene end was trimmed by 2 bases and the J gene end by 2 bases; junction bases not matched to a gene: 5. CDR3 in DNA: TGTGCCAGCAGTGAAAGGGGACAGGAAACCTACAATGAGCAGTTCTTC. This translates into CASSERGQETYNEQFF.

This clone was seen only a few times. This chain joins TRBV6-5 and TRBJ2-1; TRBD2 agrees at 10 bases. The CDR3 covers 14 residues. The V gene end was trimmed by 6 bases and the J gene end by 3 bases; junction bases not matched to a gene: 2. The germline gives CDR1 MNHEY, CDR2 SVGAGI. This CDR3 reads CASRTSGIYNEQFF. In DNA form, the CDR3 reads TGTGCCAGCAGAACTAGCGGGATCTACAATGAGCAGTTCTTC.